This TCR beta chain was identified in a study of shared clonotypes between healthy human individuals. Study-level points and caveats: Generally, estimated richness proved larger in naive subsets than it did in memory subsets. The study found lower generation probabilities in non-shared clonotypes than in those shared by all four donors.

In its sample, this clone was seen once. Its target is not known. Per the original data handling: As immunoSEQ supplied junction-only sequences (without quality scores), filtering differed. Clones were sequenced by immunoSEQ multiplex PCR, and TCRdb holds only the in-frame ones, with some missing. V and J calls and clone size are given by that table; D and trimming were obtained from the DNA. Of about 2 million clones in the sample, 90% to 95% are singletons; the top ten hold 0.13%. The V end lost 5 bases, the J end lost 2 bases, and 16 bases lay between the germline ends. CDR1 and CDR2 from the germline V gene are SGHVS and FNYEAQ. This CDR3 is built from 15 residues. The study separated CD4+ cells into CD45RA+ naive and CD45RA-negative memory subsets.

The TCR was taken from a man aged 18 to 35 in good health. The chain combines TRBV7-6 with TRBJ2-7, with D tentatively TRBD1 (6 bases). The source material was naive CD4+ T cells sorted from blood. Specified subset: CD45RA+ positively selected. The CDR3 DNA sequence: TGTGCCAGCAGCCACAGGGACCGATATCCCTACGAGCAGTACTTC. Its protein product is CASSHRDRYPYEQYF. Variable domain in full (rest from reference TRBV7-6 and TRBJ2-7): GAGVSQSPRYKVTKRGQDVALRCDPISGHVSLYWYRQALGQGPEFLTYFNYEAQQDKSGLPNDRFSAERPEGSISTLTIQRTEQRDSAMYRCASSHRDRYPYEQYFGPGTRLTVT.